The rows below give T cell receptor beta chains drawn from one sample of a study of blood T cell repertoires in COVID-19. The method was immunoSEQ multiplex PCR; TCRdb's version includes in-frame clones alone and lacks a portion of them. Of about 90,000 clones listed, 85% were seen once; the top ten hold approximately 12%. Sequencing was performed on peripheral blood. The source of these receptors is a woman between 70 and 85 years old with active or convalescent COVID-19. CDR3s include the opening cysteine and the closing phenylalanine or tryptophan.

V gene	J gene	CDR3 protein
TRBV10-3	TRBJ2-6	CAIRQTSGANVLTF
TRBV27	TRBJ2-7	CASGIQGASEQYF
TRBV5-4	TRBJ1-2	CASSLLGSYGYTF
TRBV6-5	TRBJ1-3	CASRRQGSGNTIYF
TRBV9	TRBJ1-3	CASSRSTGQAGNTIYF
TRBV6-5	TRBJ2-6	CATETGAGANVLTF
TRBV12-3/TRBV12-4	TRBJ1-2	CASSLAGDGYTF
TRBV15	TRBJ2-7	CATSRDLLPSRYEQYF
TRBV7-2	TRBJ1-3	CASSLAAGGSGNTIYF
TRBV4-2	TRBJ1-4	CASSQEAAGGIGTNEKLFF
TRBV19	TRBJ2-2	CASSIKGANTGELFF
TRBV10-3	TRBJ2-7	CAISVRTGSSYEQYF
TRBV7-4	TRBJ1-4	CASKLKRGPTCSTNEKLFF
TRBV7-9	TRBJ1-6	CASSLEAQGPSPLHF
TRBV18	TRBJ1-2	CASSPSGGYGYTF
TRBV5-1	TRBJ1-6	CASRPELNSPLHF
TRBV19	TRBJ1-5	CASSIGSPSDQPQHF
TRBV7-2	TRBJ1-2	CASSLAGTGGFGGGYTF